Sequencing of this T cell receptor (beta chain) was carried out in a study of T cell responses to AZD1222 COVID-19 vaccine. This table comes from immunoSEQ multiplex PCR, and its TCRdb copy is limited to in-frame clones, with some not included. The sample consists of some 96,000 clones, approximately 90% of them appearing once. Germline CDR1 is SGHRS and CDR2 is YFSETQ. The V gene lost 2 bases and the J gene lost 8 bases, with 14 bases spanning the gap. The CDR3 has 14 amino acids. J is TRBJ2-1 and V is TRBV5-1; TRBD1 or TRBD2 may be the D gene (5 bases each). The sequencing here drew on peripheral blood, taken on day 0 of AZD1222 vaccination. The TCR originated in an adult in good health. The CDR3 coding sequence is TGCGCCAGCAGCTTATCGGGACCCCTGGATGAGCAGTTCTTC. This sequence encodes CASSLSGPLDEQFF. Looking up the rest from reference TRBV5-1 and TRBJ2-1 gives the full variable domain: KAGVTQTPRYLIKTRGQQVTLSCSPISGHRSVSWYQQTPGQGLQFLFEYFSETQRNKGNFPGRFSGRQFSNSRSEMNVSTLELGDSALYLCASSLSGPLDEQFFGPGTRLTVL.